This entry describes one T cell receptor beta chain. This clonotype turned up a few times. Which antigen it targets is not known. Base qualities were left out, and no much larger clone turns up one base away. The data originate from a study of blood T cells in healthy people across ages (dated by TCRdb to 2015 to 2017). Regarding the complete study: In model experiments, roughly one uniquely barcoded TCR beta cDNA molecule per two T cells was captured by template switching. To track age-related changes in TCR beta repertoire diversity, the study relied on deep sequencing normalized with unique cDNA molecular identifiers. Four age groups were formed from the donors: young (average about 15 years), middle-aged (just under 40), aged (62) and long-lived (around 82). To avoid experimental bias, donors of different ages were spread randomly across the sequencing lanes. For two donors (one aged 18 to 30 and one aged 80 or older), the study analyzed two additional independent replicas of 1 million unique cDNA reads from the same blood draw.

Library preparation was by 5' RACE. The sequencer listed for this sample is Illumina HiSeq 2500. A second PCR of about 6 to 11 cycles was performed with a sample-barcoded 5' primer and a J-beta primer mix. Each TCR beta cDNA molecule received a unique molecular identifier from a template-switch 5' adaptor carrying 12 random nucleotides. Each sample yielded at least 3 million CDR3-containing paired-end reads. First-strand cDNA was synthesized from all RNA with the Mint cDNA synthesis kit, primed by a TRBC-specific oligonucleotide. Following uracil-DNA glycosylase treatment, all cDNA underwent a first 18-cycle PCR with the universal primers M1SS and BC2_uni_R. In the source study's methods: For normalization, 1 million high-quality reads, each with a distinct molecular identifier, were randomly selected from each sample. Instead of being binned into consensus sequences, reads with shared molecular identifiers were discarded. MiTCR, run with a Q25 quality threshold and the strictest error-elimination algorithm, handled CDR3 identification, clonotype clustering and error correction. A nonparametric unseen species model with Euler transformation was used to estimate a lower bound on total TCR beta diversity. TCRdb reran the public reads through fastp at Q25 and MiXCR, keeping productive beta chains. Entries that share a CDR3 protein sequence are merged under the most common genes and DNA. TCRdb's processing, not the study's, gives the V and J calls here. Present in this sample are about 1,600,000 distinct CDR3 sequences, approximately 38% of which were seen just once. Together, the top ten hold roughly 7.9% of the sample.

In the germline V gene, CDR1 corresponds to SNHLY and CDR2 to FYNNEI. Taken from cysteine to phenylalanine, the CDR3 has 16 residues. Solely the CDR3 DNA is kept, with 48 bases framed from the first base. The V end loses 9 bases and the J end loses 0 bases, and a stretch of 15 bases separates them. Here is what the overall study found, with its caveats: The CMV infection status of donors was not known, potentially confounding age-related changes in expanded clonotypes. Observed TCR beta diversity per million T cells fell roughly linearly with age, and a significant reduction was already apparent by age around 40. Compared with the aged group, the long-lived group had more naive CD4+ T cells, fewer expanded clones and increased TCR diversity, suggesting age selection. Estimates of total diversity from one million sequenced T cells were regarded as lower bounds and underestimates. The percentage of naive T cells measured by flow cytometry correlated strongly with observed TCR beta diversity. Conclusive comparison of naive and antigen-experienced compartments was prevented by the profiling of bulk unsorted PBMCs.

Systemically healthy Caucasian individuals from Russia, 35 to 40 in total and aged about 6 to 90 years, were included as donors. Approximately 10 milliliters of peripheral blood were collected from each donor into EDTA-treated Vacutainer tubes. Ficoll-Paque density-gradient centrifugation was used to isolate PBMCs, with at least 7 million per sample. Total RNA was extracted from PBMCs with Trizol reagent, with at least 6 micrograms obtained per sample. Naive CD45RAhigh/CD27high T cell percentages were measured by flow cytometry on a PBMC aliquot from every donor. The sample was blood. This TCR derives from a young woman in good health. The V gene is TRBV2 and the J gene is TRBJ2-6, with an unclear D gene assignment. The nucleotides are TGTGCCAGGAGCCCGAGATCCCGCTCTGGGGCCAACGTCCTGACTTTC. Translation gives CARSPRSRSGANVLTF.